This paragraph covers one T cell receptor beta chain sequence. These data belong to a study of blood T cell repertoires in COVID-19. Study at large: The samples span acute and convalescent COVID-19 from the United States, Italy and Spain.

Germline V lookup: CDR1 LNHDA, CDR2 SQIVND (reference sequence). This CDR3 comprises 15 residues. V gave up 5 bases and J gave up 0 bases, with 11 bases separating them. Per the original data handling: Amplification of reference gene primers was used by the study to estimate nucleated cell counts. Produced via immunoSEQ multiplex PCR; TCRdb's table is partial and in-frame only. The DNA gave D and trimming, while V, J and clone size come from that table. Of just over 150,000 clones detected, 75% to 90% appear once; the ten largest clones hold 2.5% to 4%. The sequenced sample was peripheral blood. The TCR comes from a human donor with acute or convalescent COVID-19. The donor label of this sample is uncertain. The chain has TRBV19 and TRBJ1-3; possible D gene TRBD1, 6 bases. For the CDR3, the DNA is TGTGCCAGTAGTGAGACAGGTCGCTCTGGAAACACCATATATTTT. Amino acids: CASSETGRSGNTIYF.